This T cell receptor beta chain was retrieved from a study of shared clonotypes between healthy human individuals. On the study more broadly: Donors were two women and three men aged 18 to 49.

Generated by immunoSEQ multiplex PCR, the TCRdb table keeps only in-frame clones and is missing some. The profile shows millions of clones, over 85% of them singletons. Germline lookup yields CDR1 SGHTA and CDR2 FQGNSA. The length of the CDR3 is 14 residues. The V and J ends lost 1 base and 5 bases respectively, with 11 bases between them. CD45RO-negative cells were positively selected for CCR7, leaving out terminally differentiated effector memory CD45RA+ cells. Every donor, a Caucasian adult, lived in Nashville, Tennessee. Specimen: naive CD8+ T cells sorted from blood. The receptor was derived from a man between 18 and 29 years old in good health. The genes are TRBV7-2 and TRBJ2-5; D unresolved. The chain's CDR3 is CASSLESAWETQYF. For the CDR3, the DNA is TGTGCCAGCAGCTTAGAATCGGCTTGGGAGACCCAGTACTTC.